These 27 T cell receptor beta chains were all obtained from the same sample, sequenced in a study of blood T cell repertoires in COVID-19. This table comes from immunoSEQ multiplex PCR, and its TCRdb copy is limited to in-frame clones, with some not included. The repertoire holds about 240,000 clones, with about 85% as singletons. Specimen: peripheral blood. All receptors come from a man aged 25 to 45 who had recovered from COVID-19.

The V and J genes are TRBV5-6 and TRBJ2-5; possible D gene TRBD2, 6 bases. With 4 bases removed from V and 5 bases from J, the gap between germline ends came to 21 bases. Germline CDR1 SGHDT, CDR2 YYEEEE. CDR3 size: 16 residues. This CDR3 is CASSGGIDPKWETQYF. The CDR3 coding sequence is TGTGCCAGCAGCGGGGGGATTGACCCAAAATGGGAGACCCAGTACTTC.

This sequence joins TRBV19 and TRBJ1-5; TRBD1 might be the D (5 bases). Deletions cut 4 bases from V and 5 bases from J, with 12 bases between. The CDR3 totals 14 residues. The germline V gene encodes CDR1 LNHDA and CDR2 SQIVND (reference sequence). The CDR3 loop reads CASSKGTGDQPQHF. The DNA of the CDR3 is TGTGCCAGTAGTAAGGGGACGGGGGATCAGCCCCAGCATTTT.

This rearrangement joins TRBV5-4 to TRBJ1-3; tentative D call: TRBD1 (5 bases). V lost 4 bases and J 3 bases, leaving 17 bases between the germline ends. The germline V gene has CDR1 SGHNT and CDR2 YYREEE (reference sequence). The CDR3 length is 16 residues. Here the CDR3 DNA reads TGTGCCAGCAGCGCTACTACAGGTTTTGGTGGAAACACCATATATTTT. Amino acids: CASSATTGFGGNTIYF.

The CDR3 bases are TGTGCCAGCATTCATGGACAGGGGGGACAAGCTTTCTTT. This sequence encodes CASIHGQGGQAFF. The chain employs TRBV6-5 and TRBJ1-1, with 10 bases matching TRBD1. With V trimmed by 7 bases and J by 9 bases, 8 bases remained unmatched. In germline, CDR1 is MNHEY, CDR2 SVGAGI. The length of the CDR3 is 13 residues.

This clone was seen only a few times. In DNA form, the CDR3 reads TGCGCCAGCAGCTTGGACAGGAACAATGAGCAGTTCTTC. Its translation is CASSLDRNNEQFF. The chain couples TRBV5-1 to TRBJ2-1, with TRBD1 as a possible D gene (5 bases). Germline V gene lookup returns CDR1 SGHRS and CDR2 YFSETQ. Trimming took off 0 bases at V and 5 bases at J, with 6 bases between the two ends. This CDR3 comprises 13 residues.

CDR3 residues: CASSLRPGTGSYEQYV. DNA of the CDR3: TGTGCCAGCAGCTTAAGGCCTGGGACAGGTTCCTACGAGCAGTACGTC. The V call is TRBV7-8, the J call TRBJ2-7, with TRBD1 matching 8 bases. This CDR3 has 16 amino acids. CDR1 and CDR2 from the germline V gene are SGHVS and FQNEAQ. The V and J ends lost 2 bases and 1 base, in that order; junction bases with no gene match: 7.

The chain joins TRBV15 to TRBJ1-2, with 9 bases matching TRBD1. With 5 bases clipped from V and 6 bases from J, the junction kept 7 bases outside the gene matches. The CDR3 covers 14 residues. Per germline, CDR1 LNHNV and CDR2 YYDKDF (reference sequence). The DNA of the CDR3 is TGTGCCACCAGCCAGGGACAGGGAGGGAATGGCTACACCTTC. It specifies CATSQGQGGNGYTF.

The chain couples TRBV28 to TRBJ2-1, with 7 bases lining up with TRBD2. The CDR3 spans 14 residues. The germline V gene encodes CDR1 MDHEN and CDR2 SYDVKM. Trimming at V came to 8 bases and at J to 4 bases, leaving 8 bases not matched to a gene. The CDR3 coding sequence is TGTGCCAGCGACGCCAGGACTAGATACAATGAGCAGTTCTTC. Its translation is CASDARTRYNEQFF.

This chain uses TRBV9 with TRBJ2-1; D call uncertain. The CDR3 runs 13 residues. V gave up 4 bases and J gave up 6 bases, with 11 bases separating them. Germline-derived CDR1 and CDR2 are SGDLS and YYNGEE. The CDR3 loop is CASSPSGRNEQFF. CDR3 DNA sequence: TGTGCCAGCAGCCCGTCCGGTCGCAATGAGCAGTTCTTC.

The chain has TRBV4-2 and TRBJ1-2; D is perhaps TRBD1 (6 bases). In germline, CDR1 is LGHNA, CDR2 YNFKEQ. The CDR3 covers 18 residues. V was shortened by 4 bases and J by 4 bases, with 25 bases between the two germline ends. CDR3 in amino acids: CASSPRAGDDVGSYGYTF. The CDR3 DNA sequence: TGTGCCAGCAGCCCCCGGGCAGGGGATGATGTGGGCAGCTATGGCTACACCTTC.

The chain employs TRBV28 and TRBJ2-3; D gene ambiguous. The V end was cut by 3 bases, the J end by 8 bases, with 12 bases between. This CDR3 spans 13 amino acids. CDR1 is MDHEN, CDR2 SYDVKM, per germline. The CDR3 bases are TGTGCCAGCAGTTTGAAATCTATCGGTACGCAGTATTTT. It yields the protein CASSLKSIGTQYF.

This clone was found once. J is TRBJ2-3 and V is TRBV19, with D uncertain. From germline, CDR1 is LNHDA and CDR2 SQIVND (reference sequence). There are 15 residues in the CDR3. The V and J ends lost 5 bases and 1 base respectively, with 13 bases between them. DNA for the CDR3: TGTGCCAGTAGTTTGACCGACCTAGGCACAGATACGCAGTATTTT. Translation gives CASSLTDLGTDTQYF.

The chain carries TRBV6-5 and TRBJ2-5; TRBD2 matches 10 bases. This CDR3 has 13 amino acids. Germline trimming cut 8 bases from V and 3 bases from J; bases unmatched to any gene: 3. Germline V CDR1 and CDR2: MNHEY, SVGAGI. This CDR3 is CASVSGGEETQYF. The CDR3, as DNA: TGTGCCAGCGTAAGCGGGGGGGAAGAGACCCAGTACTTC.

The V call is TRBV27, the J call TRBJ1-2; 10 nucleotides align to TRBD1. The V gene's germline CDR1 is MNHEY and CDR2 SMNVEV (reference sequence). The CDR3 contains 13 residues. V lost 5 bases, J lost 8 bases, and 5 bases stayed unmatched. CDR3 in amino acids: CASSGQGVGGYTF. The CDR3 nucleotides read TGTGCCAGCAGTGGACAGGGGGTTGGCGGCTACACCTTC.

The V gene is TRBV6-5, the J gene TRBJ1-1, with D perhaps matching TRBD1 (5 bases). V lost 1 base and J lost 11, with 23 bases in between. Germline assignment: CDR1 MNHEY and CDR2 SVGAGI. The CDR3 length is 16 residues. The CDR3 spells CASSYYKTTATSKAFF. The CDR3 coding sequence is TGTGCCAGCAGTTACTACAAAACGACAGCCACTTCTAAGGCTTTCTTT.

The chain employs TRBV3-1 (or the pseudogene TRBV3-2) and TRBJ1-2; the D is unclear. This CDR3 is 13 amino acids long. The V gene lost 5 bases and the J gene lost 2 bases, with 9 bases spanning the gap. Germline CDR1 is LGHDT and CDR2 is YNNKEL (reference sequence). For the CDR3, the DNA is TGTGCCAGCAGCGGCCACAGCAACTATGGCTACACCTTC. Translating it yields CASSGHSNYGYTF.

The J gene is TRBJ1-4, the V gene TRBV19; D might be TRBD1 (6 bases). This CDR3 is 14 amino acids long. V lost 5 bases, J lost 2 bases, and 9 bases lay in between. CDR1 and CDR2 from the germline V gene are LNHDA and SQIVND (reference sequence). DNA for the CDR3: TGTGCCAGTAGTGACACAGGGACTAATGAAAAACTGTTTTTT. Protein sequence: CASSDTGTNEKLFF.

The chain couples TRBV4-2 to TRBJ1-4; TRBD1 matches 7 bases. The CDR3 covers 17 residues. The junction had 8 bases not matched to a gene; V was cut back by 4 bases and J by 0 bases. CDR1 and CDR2 from the germline V gene are LGHNA and YNFKEQ. As DNA, the CDR3 is TGTGCCAGCAGCCCCCGACAGGGATTAGCAACTAATGAAAAACTGTTTTTT. Translating it yields CASSPRQGLATNEKLFF.

The chain combines TRBV19 with TRBJ2-2; 12 bases fit TRBD2. J gave up 7 bases and V 4 bases, and 7 bases lay outside the gene matches. The germline gives CDR1 LNHDA, CDR2 SQIVND (reference sequence). The CDR3 totals 16 residues. This chain's CDR3 is CASSRGTSGLIGELFF. CDR3 coding DNA: TGTGCCAGTAGTAGGGGGACTAGCGGGCTCATCGGGGAGCTGTTTTTT.

J is TRBJ2-1 and V is TRBV9; D possibly corresponds to TRBD2 (5 bases). Germline V lookup: CDR1 SGDLS, CDR2 YYNGEE. This CDR3 is built from 15 residues. V was clipped by 3 bases and J by 0 bases, with 10 bases between them. The CDR3 here is CASSESGGSYNEQFF. In DNA form, the CDR3 reads TGTGCCAGCAGCGAAAGCGGAGGCTCCTACAATGAGCAGTTCTTC.

This chain connects TRBV6-5 to TRBJ1-2; a weak D match, TRBD1 (5 bases). Trimming shortened V by 0 bases and J by 4 bases, and 9 bases separated the two germline ends. CDR1 is MNHEY and CDR2 is SVGAGI in the germline V gene. This CDR3 has 14 residues. The CDR3 sequence: CASSYSRGGYGYTF. The CDR3 DNA reads as TGTGCCAGCAGTTACTCTAGGGGCGGCTATGGCTACACCTTC.

The chain carries TRBV4-1 and TRBJ1-1; D is undetermined. Per the germline V gene, CDR1 is MGHRA and CDR2 is YSYEKL. The CDR3 is 15 residues long. Trimming stripped 2 bases from V and 6 bases from J, with 16 bases between. The CDR3 nucleotides read TGCGCCAGCAGCCAATCTAACTCGAGGATATCTGAAGCTTTCTTT. Its translation is CASSQSNSRISEAFF.

V gene TRBV11-2 combines with J gene TRBJ1-4; TRBD1 is a possible D gene (5 bases). The CDR3 runs 14 residues. V lost 1 base and J lost 5, with 8 bases in between. The germline gives CDR1 SGHAT, CDR2 FQNNGV. The CDR3 loop is CASSLGNRNEKLFF. Written as DNA, the CDR3 is TGTGCCAGCAGCTTAGGGAACAGGAATGAAAAACTGTTTTTT.

Only one count was recorded for this clone. The germline gene is not matched at one end of the junction; a read error may be the cause. The CDR3 spells CVSSLRGGMNTEAFF. CDR3 in DNA: TGCGTCAGCAGCCTGAGGGGGGGTATGAACACTGAAGCTTTCTTT. The rearrangement uses TRBV5-1 and TRBJ1-1; D perhaps matches TRBD1 (6 bases). CDR3 size: 15 residues. Germline V gives CDR1 SGHRS, CDR2 YFSETQ.

This rearrangement joins TRBV6-1 to TRBJ1-5; the match to TRBD1 covers 9 bases. Trimming at V came to 1 base and at J to 6 bases, leaving 1 base not matched to a gene. Germline CDR1 reads MNHNS; CDR2 reads SASEGT. The CDR3 totals 14 residues. Written as DNA, the CDR3 is TGTGCCAGCAGTGAAGGGGACAGGGCTCAGCCCCAGCATTTT. Its translation: CASSEGDRAQPQHF.

This chain links TRBV7-8 with TRBJ1-6, with D unclear. V was cut by 0 bases and J by 7 bases, with 7 bases left in between. Germline loops: CDR1 SGHVS, CDR2 FQNEAQ. The CDR3 has 14 residues. The CDR3 sequence: CASSLAPVNSPLHF. The CDR3 DNA follows: TGTGCCAGCAGCTTAGCCCCAGTCAATTCACCCCTCCACTTT.

V is TRBV4-2 and J is TRBJ2-7; 7 bases align to TRBD1. V trimming: 2 bases; J trimming: 2 bases; junction bases outside the gene matches: 3. The germline CDR1 and CDR2 sequences are LGHNA and YNFKEQ. This CDR3 is built from 14 residues. Here the CDR3 DNA reads TGTGCCAGCAGCCAACACAGGGGAACCTACGAGCAGTACTTC. It codes for CASSQHRGTYEQYF.